This record looks at one T cell receptor beta chain sequence and its context. This entry belongs to a study of control samples from healthy donors and cancer patients. Generated by immunoSEQ multiplex PCR, the TCRdb table keeps only in-frame clones and is missing some. The sample lists 150,000 or so clones, 85% to 90% occurring once. Germline V gene sequence: CDR1 MGHRA, CDR2 YSYEKL. J gave up 8 bases and V 4 bases, and 13 bases lay outside the gene matches. CDR3 length equals 16 residues. The origin of this receptor is a man younger than 40 in good health. Sequenced sample: blood. The chain couples TRBV4-1 to TRBJ2-1; 8 nucleotides align to TRBD2. The DNA for the CDR3 is TGCGCCAGCAGCCTAGGGGGAAGCGGGGGCCTCGATGAGCAGTTCTTC. Its translation is CASSLGGSGGLDEQFF.